This T cell receptor (beta chain) was captured by sequencing in a study of blood T cell repertoires in COVID-19. Study-wide background: Both acute and convalescent COVID-19 samples were obtained from the United States, Italy and Spain.

There are 12 residues in the CDR3. Between the trimmed V and J ends, which lost 4 bases and 5 bases, there was a span of 9 bases. From germline, CDR1 is SGHTS and CDR2 YDEGEE. Patients of the Seattle cohort, enrolled during active infection, were followed longitudinally. TCRdb keeps only in-frame clones here, not all; method: immunoSEQ multiplex PCR. Among about 230,000 clones listed, 75% to 85% were seen once. This clone has just a few counts. V usage is TRBV5-8 and J usage is TRBJ1-2; weak D call: TRBD1 (5 bases). The clonotype originates from a woman aged 25 to 45 with COVID-19, enrolled during active disease. Source material: peripheral blood. In nucleotides, the CDR3 is TGTGCCAGCAGCGCAGGGCTGTATGGCTACACCTTC. This encodes CASSAGLYGYTF.